The 8 T cell receptor beta chains listed next were all sequenced from one sample in a study of T cells in lung cancer brain metastases. Sequenced by immunoSEQ multiplex PCR; TCRdb stores in-frame clones only, minus some. The top ten hold under 3% of the sample, which has about 4,900 clones, roughly 84% seen once. The sample comprised tumor tissue from the primary lung tumor. These receptors were taken from a woman aged 50 to 60 with non-small cell lung cancer.

The chain is built from TRBV19 and TRBJ1-1; TRBD1 is a possible D gene (5 bases). The germline gives CDR1 LNHDA, CDR2 SQIVND (reference sequence). CDR3 length equals 13 residues. The V end lost 5 bases, the J end lost 6 bases, and 13 bases lay between the germline ends. The CDR3 region has the DNA TGTGCCAGTAGTTTTCAGGGACTGCCTGAAGCTTTCTTT. It translates to CASSFQGLPEAFF.

Regarding this clone: A read error may account for a junction end that differs from germline. Other DNA sequences in this sample translate to the same CDR3. The gene calls are TRBV4-1 and TRBJ2-5; TRBD2 is a possible D gene (6 bases). This CDR3 spans 16 amino acids. The V gene's germline CDR1 is MGHRA and CDR2 YSYEKL. CDR3 nucleotides: TGCGCCAGCAGCCAAGTATGGGGGACTGGGGTGGAGACCCAATACTTC. It is translated as CASSQVWGTGVETQYF.

In DNA, the CDR3 is TGTGCCAGCAGTGAATTCCGCCAACAGCCAGATACGCAGTATTTT. As protein: CASSEFRQQPDTQYF. The chain carries TRBV25-1 and TRBJ2-3; D unclear. Germline V gene sequence: CDR1 MGHDK, CDR2 SYGVNS. The CDR3 has 15 residues. V gave up 1 base and J gave up 4 bases, with 12 bases separating them.

The V call is TRBV25-1, the J call TRBJ1-2, with D perhaps matching TRBD1 (6 bases). CDR1 and CDR2 (germline): MGHDK, SYGVNS. V lost 3 bases, J lost 7 bases, and 12 bases lay in between. The CDR3 is made up of 13 amino acids. CDR3 sequence reads: CASSEAGASGYTF. The CDR3 DNA sequence: TGTGCCAGCAGTGAGGCGGGGGCAAGTGGCTACACCTTC.

In DNA, the CDR3 is TGTGCCAGCAGTGCCATAGCGGGGTTGGAAGAGACCCAGTACTTC. This sequence encodes CASSAIAGLEETQYF. The chain recombines TRBV6-1 with TRBJ2-5; 8 bases are shared with TRBD2. Germline-derived CDR1 and CDR2 are MNHNS and SASEGT. Losses at the gene ends were 4 bases for V and 3 bases for J; bases not matched to a gene: 7. The CDR3 extends over 15 amino acids.

This clone is a singleton in its sample. J is TRBJ2-5 and V is TRBV7-2; a possible D gene is TRBD2 (6 bases). This CDR3 comprises 17 residues. V was shortened by 5 bases and J by 4 bases, with 23 bases between the two germline ends. Germline V gene lookup returns CDR1 SGHTA and CDR2 FQGNSA. The CDR3: CASSPGASALGRETQYF. DNA for the CDR3: TGTGCCAGCAGCCCTGGGGCTAGCGCACTAGGAAGAGAGACCCAGTACTTC.

CDR3 protein: CASSLSGHTSSGNTIYF. The DNA of the CDR3 is TGTGCCAGCAGTTTATCGGGACACACGTCCTCTGGAAACACCATATATTTT. V gene TRBV27 combines with J gene TRBJ1-3, with D perhaps TRBD1 (6 bases). CDR1 MNHEY and CDR2 SMNVEV come from the germline V gene (reference sequence). The V and J ends lost 0 bases and 0 bases respectively, with 12 bases between them. The CDR3 loop spans 17 amino acids.

The rearrangement uses TRBV6-1 and TRBJ1-5; D is unresolved. The CDR3 runs 12 residues. The ends were cut back, 7 bases at V and 5 bases at J, with 9 bases in the middle. Germline CDR1 is MNHNS and CDR2 is SASEGT. DNA of the CDR3: TGTGCCAGCAAGGAGGGCTATCAGCCCCAGCATTTT. This translates into CASKEGYQPQHF.